These 20 T cell receptor beta chains originate from one sample sequenced in a study of blood T cell repertoires in COVID-19. TCRdb's copy holds only in-frame clones and misses some; the assay was immunoSEQ multiplex PCR. The sample lists about 180,000 clones; 88% were seen once. Source material: peripheral blood. The receptors shown here come from a woman aged 30 to 39 with acute or convalescent COVID-19.

This clone has just a few counts. The chain has TRBV6-5 and TRBJ1-2; tentative D call: TRBD1 (6 bases). V lost 8 bases, J lost 8 bases, and 15 bases lay in between. The CDR3 runs to 12 residues. CDR1 MNHEY and CDR2 SVGAGI come from the germline V gene. In DNA form, the CDR3 reads TGTGCCAGCTGGGCGACAGGAAAGGGCTACACCTTC. Translation: CASWATGKGYTF.

The chain employs TRBV9 and TRBJ2-7; TRBD2 might be the D (6 bases). Trimming cost V 0 bases and J 3 bases, with 10 bases left between them. Germline V CDR1 and CDR2: SGDLS, YYNGEE. The CDR3 loop spans 14 amino acids. In DNA, the CDR3 is TGTGCCAGCAGCGTAGACGGGAGAAACTACGAGCAGTACTTC. Encoded protein: CASSVDGRNYEQYF.

This chain connects TRBV3-1 (or the pseudogene TRBV3-2) to TRBJ2-1; 14 positions agree with TRBD2. This CDR3 is built from 14 residues. The germline V gene has CDR1 LGHDT and CDR2 YNNKEL (reference sequence). V gave up 6 bases and J gave up 8 bases; unmatched junction bases: 3. CDR3 coding DNA: TGTGCCAGCAGGGGGACTAGCGGGAGTGATGAGCAGTTCTTC. Its protein product is CASRGTSGSDEQFF.

Only a few counts were recorded for this clone. V and J are TRBV5-5 and TRBJ1-1, with D perhaps matching TRBD1 (5 bases). Germline V gene data show CDR1 as SGHKS and CDR2 as YYEKEE (reference sequence). CDR3 length: 11 amino acids. Trimming shortened V by 7 bases and J by 8 bases, and 12 bases separated the two germline ends. The CDR3 loop is CASGRGGEAFF. The CDR3, as DNA: TGTGCCAGCGGGCGGGGCGGCGAAGCTTTCTTT.

The chain is built from TRBV27 and TRBJ2-1; perhaps TRBD1 as D (5 bases). V lost 3 bases and J lost 0, with 9 bases in between. CDR1 MNHEY and CDR2 SMNVEV come from the germline V gene (reference sequence). This CDR3 comprises 15 residues. CDR3 sequence reads: CASSFQGSSYNEQFF. CDR3 in DNA: TGTGCCAGCAGTTTCCAGGGAAGCTCCTACAATGAGCAGTTCTTC.

The chain links TRBV6-5 to TRBJ1-6; D is unclear. Germline V gives CDR1 MNHEY, CDR2 SVGAGI. The CDR3 covers 14 residues. The V end lost 0 bases, the J end lost 15 bases, and 15 bases lay between the germline ends. The CDR3 DNA sequence: TGTGCCAGCAGTTACTCACACGCAACAGCCGTCCTCCACTTT. It is translated as CASSYSHATAVLHF.

The chain has TRBV27 and TRBJ1-4; 7 bases match TRBD1. V shed 5 bases and J 5 bases; nucleotides not matched to a gene: 14. The CDR3 extends over 17 amino acids. Looked up from germline, CDR1 is MNHEY and CDR2 is SMNVEV (reference sequence). The CDR3 is CASSRTGTNSFNEKLFF. DNA of the CDR3: TGTGCCAGCAGTCGGACAGGAACGAACTCCTTCAATGAAAAACTGTTTTTT.

V gene TRBV3-1 (or the pseudogene TRBV3-2) combines with J gene TRBJ1-2; 11 bases line up with TRBD1. J was trimmed by 8 bases and V by 5 bases; bases with no gene match: 4. There are 13 residues in the CDR3. Germline V gives CDR1 LGHDT, CDR2 YNNKEL (reference sequence). CDR3 in DNA: TGTGCCAGCAGCGCGGGACAGGGGGAGGGCTACACCTTC. This encodes CASSAGQGEGYTF.

The chain links TRBV7-2 to TRBJ2-7, with D perhaps matching TRBD2 (7 bases). The CDR3 covers 13 residues. The V gene's germline CDR1 is SGHTA and CDR2 FQGNSA. Trimming cost V 5 bases and J 5 bases, with 13 bases left between them. The CDR3, as DNA: TGTGCCAGCAGCAAATGGGGGGGGCACGAGCAGTACTTC. Protein product: CASSKWGGHEQYF. The entire variable domain, with the rest obtained from reference TRBV7-2 and TRBJ2-7, is as follows: GAGVSQSPSNKVTEKGKDVELRCDPISGHTALYWYRQSLGQGLEFLIYFQGNSAPDKSGLPSDRFSAERTGGSVSTLTIQRTQQEDSAVYLCASSKWGGHEQYFGPGTRLTVT.

The V and J genes are TRBV29-1 and TRBJ1-5, with a weak D call TRBD1 (6 bases). This CDR3 comprises 13 residues. The germline V and J ends were trimmed by 6 bases and 6 bases, with 15 bases remaining between them. CDR1 SQVTM and CDR2 ANQGSEA come from the germline V gene. CDR3 in DNA: TGCAGCGTCGCACAGGGTCGCGGTCAGCCCCAGCATTTT. It yields the protein CSVAQGRGQPQHF.

V is TRBV5-6 and J is TRBJ1-1; D is perhaps TRBD1 (5 bases). This CDR3 comprises 16 residues. Germline V CDR1 and CDR2: SGHDT, YYEEEE. Between the trimmed V and J ends, which lost 1 base and 1 base, there was a span of 14 bases. The CDR3 here is CASSLRVQASNTEAFF. The CDR3 bases are TGTGCCAGCAGCTTGCGCGTACAGGCTTCGAACACTGAAGCTTTCTTT.

The rearrangement uses TRBV7-6 and TRBJ2-2, with 11 bases lining up with TRBD2. The junction had 9 bases not matched to a gene; V was cut back by 5 bases and J by 7 bases. Germline V gives CDR1 SGHVS, CDR2 FNYEAQ. The CDR3 covers 16 residues. The CDR3 sequence: CASSILAGEGNGELFF. As DNA, the CDR3 is TGTGCCAGCAGCATACTAGCGGGAGAAGGGAACGGGGAGCTGTTTTTT.

The DNA for the CDR3 is TGTGCCAGCAGTTACGTCGGGCGGACAGCCGAAGCTTTCTTT. Amino acids: CASSYVGRTAEAFF. The V and J genes are TRBV6-5 and TRBJ1-1; tentatively, D is TRBD1 (6 bases). The germline V gene encodes CDR1 MNHEY and CDR2 SVGAGI. The CDR3 loop spans 14 amino acids. Deletions cut 2 bases from V and 8 bases from J, with 15 bases between.

Written as DNA, the CDR3 is TGTGCCAGCAGTTTACTTACATATGGCTACACCTTC. Encoded protein: CASSLLTYGYTF. The J gene is TRBJ1-2, the V gene TRBV28; D not resolved. The germline V gene has CDR1 MDHEN and CDR2 SYDVKM. This CDR3 contains 12 residues. Trimming cost V 2 bases and J 5 bases, with 6 bases left between them.

The gene calls are TRBV10-1 and TRBJ2-1; 13 nucleotides match TRBD2. With 2 bases clipped from V and 8 bases from J, the junction kept 3 bases outside the gene matches. The CDR3 extends over 15 amino acids. Germline assignment: CDR1 WNHNN and CDR2 SYGVQD (reference sequence). The CDR3, as DNA: TGCGCCAGCAGTGAGGGGACTAGCGGGATTTATGAGCAGTTCTTC. Translation gives CASSEGTSGIYEQFF.

The chain combines TRBV3-1 (or the pseudogene TRBV3-2) with TRBJ2-1; possible D gene TRBD2, 6 bases. Germline V gene lookup returns CDR1 LGHDT and CDR2 YNNKEL (reference sequence). V shed 0 bases and J shed 5 bases, with 14 bases lying between them. This CDR3 spans 16 amino acids. This CDR3 is CASSQELLATNNEQFF. The CDR3 DNA follows: TGTGCCAGCAGCCAAGAGTTACTAGCTACTAACAATGAGCAGTTCTTC.

The chain joins TRBV5-1 to TRBJ1-1; D is ambiguous. Germline assignment: CDR1 SGHRS and CDR2 YFSETQ. The germline V and J ends were trimmed by 4 bases and 3 bases, with 13 bases remaining between them. The CDR3 spans 14 residues. Here the CDR3 reads CASSPSHTDTEAFF. Here the CDR3 DNA reads TGCGCCAGCAGCCCCTCTCATACGGACACTGAAGCTTTCTTT.

The genes are TRBV10-1 and TRBJ2-2; D perhaps matches TRBD1 (6 bases). Per the germline V gene, CDR1 is WNHNN and CDR2 is SYGVQD (reference sequence). The CDR3 contains 15 residues. Trimming took 6 bases from V and 2 from J, leaving 13 bases between them. CDR3 sequence (DNA): TGCGCCAGCAGGCCACCGGGACAAAACACCGGGGAGCTGTTTTTT. Translating gives CASRPPGQNTGELFF.

V usage is TRBV10-1 and J usage is TRBJ1-4; a possible D gene is TRBD1 (5 bases). The CDR3 is 12 residues long. V lost 2 bases and J lost 11, with 9 bases in between. Germline CDR1 is WNHNN and CDR2 is SYGVQD (reference sequence). The CDR3 bases are TGCGCCAGCAGTGAGGCCGGGGGGAAACTGTTTTTT. Translating gives CASSEAGGKLFF.

The chain carries TRBV27 and TRBJ1-1; the D is unclear. The CDR3 has 13 residues. Looked up from germline, CDR1 is MNHEY and CDR2 is SMNVEV (reference sequence). Trimming shortened V by 8 bases and J by 0 bases, and 10 bases separated the two germline ends. The CDR3 spells CASRGGMNTEAFF. CDR3 coding DNA: TGTGCCAGCCGCGGCGGCATGAACACTGAAGCTTTCTTT.